The 32 T cell receptor beta chains in this list originate from one sample, sequenced in a study of read filtering for tumor transcriptome and immune sequencing. The library was built from approximately 400 ng RNA with molecular barcoded adaptors for alpha/delta and beta/gamma chains. Each CDR3 protein gets one entry after TCRdb re-called the reads with MiXCR. The sample carries hundreds of distinct CDR3 sequences, 79% recorded once. Sequenced input: a population of CD138-negative cells sorted from bone marrow. The source of these receptors is a donor at least 40 years old with multiple myeloma. This table probably holds off-target reads from a library built for another chain.

Of note for this clonotype: The CDR3 end shows no conserved phenylalanine or tryptophan, and so a read error is likely. This chain connects TRBV28 to TRBJ2-5; D is unclear. Germline CDR1 reads MDHEN; CDR2 reads SYDVKM. V lost 5 bases, J lost 1 base, and 14 bases lay in between. This CDR3 spans 15 amino acids. The CDR3 is CASSPPSGLQETQYL. In DNA, the CDR3 is TGTGCCAGCAGTCCTCCCTCGGGCCTCCAAGAGACCCAGTACCTC.

The J gene is TRBJ1-1, the V gene TRBV6-2 or TRBV6-3; D perhaps matches TRBD1 (5 bases). Germline-derived CDR1 and CDR2 are MNHEY and SVGEGT. V dropped 6 bases and J dropped 6 bases, with 14 bases sitting between them. This CDR3 has 13 amino acids. The CDR3 spells CASRRDSSPEAFF. CDR3 bases: TGTGCCAGCAGGAGGGACTCAAGCCCTGAAGCTTTCTTT.

The chain combines TRBV7-9 with TRBJ2-3; no clear D. CDR3 length equals 14 residues. V lost 3 bases, J lost 0 bases, and 7 bases lay in between. The germline V gene encodes CDR1 SEHNR and CDR2 FQNEAQ (reference sequence). The CDR3 protein is CASSFHDSTDTQYF. CDR3 sequence (DNA): TGTGCCAGCAGCTTCCACGATAGCACAGATACGCAGTATTTT.

The rearrangement joins TRBV30 to TRBJ2-3; weak D call: TRBD2 (6 bases). This CDR3 spans 14 amino acids. Germline CDR1 reads GTSNPN; CDR2 reads SVGIG (reference sequence). The germline V and J ends were trimmed by 2 bases and 0 bases, with 9 bases remaining between them. CDR3 region: CAWSWRVSTDTQYF. In DNA form, the CDR3 reads TGTGCCTGGAGTTGGAGGGTGAGCACAGATACGCAGTATTTT.

This clonotype was counted once. The V and J genes are TRBV3-1 and TRBJ2-1; D remains ambiguous. Germline V gene sequence: CDR1 LGHDT, CDR2 YNNKEL (reference sequence). V was cut by 8 bases and J by 0 bases, with 11 bases left in between. The CDR3 consists of 14 residues. CDR3 sequence (DNA): TGTGCCAGCTCCGATTCATACTCCTACAATGAGCAGTTCTTC. Its translation: CASSDSYSYNEQFF.

The chain recombines TRBV28 with TRBJ2-2, with D hard to call. The length of the CDR3 is 11 residues. Per the germline V gene, CDR1 is MDHEN and CDR2 is SYDVKM. The ends were cut back, 3 bases at V and 7 bases at J, with 3 bases in the middle. CDR3 DNA sequence: TGTGCCAGCAGTTTGAACGGGGAGCTGTTTTTT. Residues: CASSLNGELFF.

V usage is TRBV29-1 and J usage is TRBJ2-3; either TRBD1 or TRBD2 may fit D (5 bases each). CDR1 and CDR2 (germline): SQVTM, ANQGSEA. The CDR3 consists of 15 residues. Trimming left V 4 bases short and J 1 base short, with 15 bases between. The CDR3 nucleotides are TGCAGCGTTGTCCTAGCAGGGCGAGGCACAGATACGCAGTATTTT. Translating gives CSVVLAGRGTDTQYF.

This clonotype was seen only a few times. The chain couples TRBV7-2 to TRBJ2-1; TRBD1 agrees at 7 bases. The V gene end was trimmed by 6 bases and the J gene end by 9 bases; junction bases not matched to a gene: 20. The CDR3 extends over 17 amino acids. The germline V gene has CDR1 SGHTA and CDR2 FQGNSA. CDR3 region: CASRRVSGTVGLSEQFF. The CDR3 nucleotides read TGTGCCAGCAGGAGGGTATCCGGGACAGTAGGTTTAAGTGAGCAGTTCTTC.

This clonotype was seen a handful of times. At one of its ends the junction is not consistent with the germline gene, which may arise from a read error. The chain has TRBV5-5 and TRBJ2-2; D remains unclear. The germline gives CDR1 SGHKS, CDR2 YYEKEE (reference sequence). CDR3 size: 17 residues. The CDR3: CASSLALSYANTGELFF. CDR3 bases: TGTGCCAGCAGTTTGGCCCTATCCTACGCGAACACCGGGGAGCTGTTTTTT. The full variable domain, its missing parts supplied by reference TRBV5-5 and TRBJ2-2, is DAGVTQSPTHLIKTRGQQVTLRCSPISGHKSVSWYQQVLGQGPQFIFQYYEKEERGRGNFPDRFSARQFPNYSSELNVNALLLGDSALYLCASSLALSYANTGELFFGEGSRLTVL.

Turning to this clonotype: The junction shows a germline mismatch at one end, possibly a read error. Here the CDR3 DNA reads TGCGCCAGCAGGGGACAGGGCAATGAAAACCTGTTTTTT. Translated, it gives CASRGQGNENLFF. The chain links TRBV10-2 to TRBJ1-4; 9 nucleotides align to TRBD1. There are 13 residues in the CDR3. The V gene's germline CDR1 is WSHSY and CDR2 SAAADI.

The J gene is TRBJ1-5, the V gene TRBV24-1; no clear D gene. Looked up from germline, CDR1 is KGHDR and CDR2 is SFDVKD. V was clipped by 4 bases and J by 5 bases, with 14 bases between them. CDR3 size: 15 residues. The CDR3 DNA sequence: TGTGCCACCAGTGACCCCGGGCCGGGAGATCAGCCCCAGCATTTT. It specifies CATSDPGPGDQPQHF.

The chain recombines TRBV29-1 with TRBJ2-6, with no clear D. V shed 5 bases and J shed 2 bases, with 7 bases lying between them. From germline, CDR1 is SQVTM and CDR2 ANQGSEA. There are 13 residues in the CDR3. The DNA of the CDR3 is TGCAGCGTTAGGACGACTGGGGCCAACGTCCTGACTTTC. It translates to CSVRTTGANVLTF.

This clonotype counts as hyperexpanded. The chain carries TRBV27 and TRBJ1-1; 7 bases are shared with TRBD1. Trimming took 8 bases from V and 7 from J; bases not matched to a gene: 7. This CDR3 spans 12 amino acids. Germline V CDR1 and CDR2: MNHEY, SMNVEV (reference sequence). CDR3 sequence: CASAGGQNEAFF. The DNA of the CDR3 is TGTGCCAGCGCTGGGGGACAGAATGAAGCTTTCTTT.

This clonotype was counted a few times. The rearrangement uses TRBV20-1 and TRBJ2-1, with a tentative D call TRBD1 (5 bases). The CDR3 length is 14 residues. Trimming removed 5 bases at V and 6 bases at J, with 17 bases between. Germline V gives CDR1 DFQATT, CDR2 SNEGSKA (reference sequence). The CDR3 bases are TGCAGTGCTTTTCAGGACACAAGTGGCAATGAGCAGTTCTTC. Protein: CSAFQDTSGNEQFF.

The V and J genes are TRBV7-2 and TRBJ2-1, with D possibly being TRBD2 (6 bases). The CDR3 is 14 residues long. Trimming took 1 base from V and 9 from J, leaving 13 bases between them. Germline V gene lookup returns CDR1 SGHTA and CDR2 FQGNSA. CDR3 protein: CASSLGASVSEQFF. The DNA of the CDR3 is TGTGCCAGCAGCTTAGGGGCTAGCGTGAGTGAGCAGTTCTTC.

This clonotype has only one observation. The conserved final phenylalanine or tryptophan is absent from the CDR3, which likely points to a read error. The V and J genes are TRBV6-2 or TRBV6-3 and TRBJ2-1, with D tentatively TRBD1 (6 bases). V lost 5 bases, J lost 7 bases, and 9 bases lay in between. CDR3 length: 12 amino acids. Germline CDR1 is MNHEY and CDR2 is SVGEGT. Written as DNA, the CDR3 is TGTGCCAGCAGTGTACAGGGAAATGAGCAGTTCCTC. It specifies CASSVQGNEQFL.

This clonotype was detected once. The V gene is TRBV7-9, the J gene TRBJ2-7; D not certain. The CDR3 has 14 residues. Trimming shortened V by 5 bases and J by 4 bases, and 15 bases separated the two germline ends. The germline gives CDR1 SEHNR, CDR2 FQNEAQ (reference sequence). DNA of the CDR3: TGTGCCAGCAGCATAGAAGGCGTTTCATACGAGCAGTACTTC. It translates to CASSIEGVSYEQYF.

This sequence joins TRBV29-1 and TRBJ1-1; no definite D call. This CDR3 comprises 11 residues. V was shortened by 3 bases and J by 10 bases, with 12 bases between the two germline ends. Germline V gene sequence: CDR1 SQVTM, CDR2 ANQGSEA. CDR3 DNA: TGCAGCGTTGAGGAAGGTGAACGAGCTTTCTTT. Translated: CSVEEGERAFF. Looking up the rest from reference TRBV29-1 and TRBJ1-1 gives the full variable domain: SAVISQKPSRDICQRGTSLTIQCQVDSQVTMMFWYRQQPGQSLTLIATANQGSEATYESGFVIDKFPISRPNLTFSTLTVSNMSPEDSSIYLCSVEEGERAFFGQGTRLTVV.

The sample holds one count of this clonotype. The rearrangement uses TRBV4-3 and TRBJ1-4; 7 positions match TRBD1. This CDR3 contains 15 residues. J was trimmed by 6 bases and V by 4 bases; bases with no gene match: 8. Germline lookup yields CDR1 LGHNA and CDR2 YSLEER. This CDR3 reads CASSLDRSRDEKLFF. CDR3 DNA sequence: TGCGCCAGCAGCCTGGACAGGTCCCGGGATGAAAAACTGTTTTTT.

The chain recombines TRBV20-1 with TRBJ2-3; perhaps TRBD2 as D (6 bases). V dropped 7 bases and J dropped 4 bases, with 18 bases sitting between them. The CDR3 has 14 residues. Germline V gene lookup returns CDR1 DFQATT and CDR2 SNEGSKA (reference sequence). CDR3 nucleotides: TGCAGTGAAGTATCGGGAGTTGACGCAGATACGCAGTATTTT. Its protein product is CSEVSGVDADTQYF.

This clonotype was detected once. This CDR3 reads CASLAESYNEQFF. The CDR3 DNA reads TGTGCCAGTCTAGCGGAATCATACAATGAGCAGTTCTTC. The chain couples TRBV19 to TRBJ2-1, with 7 bases that match TRBD2. Trimming at V came to 8 bases and at J to 4 bases, leaving 5 bases not matched to a gene. The V gene's germline CDR1 is LNHDA and CDR2 SQIVND (reference sequence). This CDR3 region has 13 residues.

This chain uses TRBV6-2 or TRBV6-3 with TRBJ2-3, with TRBD1 as a possible D gene (5 bases). Looked up from germline, CDR1 is MNHEY and CDR2 is SVGEGT. The germline V and J ends were trimmed by 5 bases and 1 base, with 19 bases remaining between them. The CDR3 sequence is 17 residues long. The CDR3 nucleotides read TGTGCCAGCAGTCACCCACTGGACATCCGCGGCACAGATACGCAGTATTTT. Translating it yields CASSHPLDIRGTDTQYF.

This clonotype was seen just once. The J gene is TRBJ1-2, the V gene TRBV12-3 or TRBV12-4, with D possibly being TRBD1 (6 bases). The CDR3 runs to 13 residues. Trimming removed 2 bases at V and 4 bases at J, with 8 bases between. CDR3 sequence: CASSLSGAYGYTF. In nucleotides, the CDR3 is TGTGCCAGCAGTTTATCAGGGGCCTATGGCTACACCTTC.

The CDR3 bases are TGCGCCAGCAGCTTGGACAGGGTCGGGAATGAGCAGTTCTTC. Encoded protein: CASSLDRVGNEQFF. The chain has TRBV5-1 and TRBJ2-1; weak D call: TRBD1 (6 bases). V gave up 0 bases and J gave up 7 bases, with 11 bases separating them. The germline CDR1 and CDR2 sequences are SGHRS and YFSETQ. The CDR3 sequence is 14 residues long.

This clonotype occurred a few times. V is TRBV19 and J is TRBJ2-5; D perhaps matches TRBD1 (5 bases). This CDR3 contains 14 residues. V was trimmed by 5 bases and J by 5 bases, leaving 15 bases between them. CDR1 and CDR2 from the germline V gene are LNHDA and SQIVND (reference sequence). DNA of the CDR3: TGTGCCAGTAGTCCGGGCCATGGGGCGGAGACCCAGTACTTC. It specifies CASSPGHGAETQYF.

The J gene is TRBJ2-2, the V gene TRBV28; unclear D gene. Trimming pared 4 bases from V and 6 bases from J, leaving 12 bases between. Germline V CDR1 and CDR2: MDHEN, SYDVKM. CDR3 length: 14 amino acids. CDR3 sequence (DNA): TGTGCCAGCAGTTCCGGGCAATGGGCCGGGGAGCTGTTTTTT. This sequence encodes CASSSGQWAGELFF. Filled out from reference TRBV28 and TRBJ2-2, the complete variable domain reads DVKVTQSSRYLVKRTGEKVFLECVQDMDHENMFWYRQDPGLGLRLIYFSYDVKMKEKGDIPEGYSVSREKKERFSLILESASTNQTSMYLCASSSGQWAGELFFGEGSRLTVL.

The chain is built from TRBV12-2 and TRBJ2-2; no check of the table's D call, TRBD2, against the DNA was made. TRBV12-2 is tagged as a pseudogene. The CDR3 length is 21 residues. The CDR3 here is CASRLAGSAGGLGANTGELFF. The DNA for the CDR3 is TGTGCAAGTCGCTTAGCCGGGAGTGCGGGGGGGCTCGGTGCGAACACCGGGGAGCTGTTTTTT.

J is TRBJ2-7 and V is TRBV10-3, with D perhaps being TRBD1 or TRBD2 (5 bases each). Germline V gives CDR1 ENHRY, CDR2 SYGVKD. V gave up 3 bases and J gave up 0 bases, with 9 bases separating them. The CDR3 runs 14 residues. The DNA for the CDR3 is TGTGCCATCAGTGACCGGGACGGCTCCTACGAGCAGTACTTC. It specifies CAISDRDGSYEQYF.

The CDR3 DNA follows: TGTGCCAGCAGTTCGGTTGGGGGGGCCACTGAAGCTTTCTTT. Protein sequence: CASSSVGGATEAFF. The chain combines TRBV6-6 with TRBJ1-1; a possible D gene is TRBD1 (6 bases). Trimming pared 4 bases from V and 4 bases from J, leaving 13 bases between. Looked up from germline, CDR1 is MNHNY and CDR2 is SVGAGI (reference sequence). The CDR3 runs 14 residues.

This chain joins TRBV4-1 and TRBJ2-1, with TRBD1 matching 7 bases. This CDR3 has 15 amino acids. V lost 6 bases to trimming and J lost 5 bases; unmatched junction nucleotides: 10. The germline V gene encodes CDR1 MGHRA and CDR2 YSYEKL. The CDR3 sequence is CASRPPGQTNNEQFF. The CDR3, as DNA: TGCGCCAGCAGACCCCCGGGACAGACTAACAATGAGCAGTTCTTC.

The rearrangement links TRBV5-1 to TRBJ1-4, with a weak D call TRBD1 (5 bases). V dropped 5 bases and J dropped 3 bases, with 8 bases sitting between them. This CDR3 has 13 amino acids. Per the germline V gene, CDR1 is SGHRS and CDR2 is YFSETQ. CDR3 nucleotide sequence: TGCGCCAGCAGTCAGGGTGCTAATGAAAAACTGTTTTTT. Protein sequence: CASSQGANEKLFF.

The V gene is TRBV6-6, the J gene TRBJ1-6, with D uncertain. The V and J ends lost 1 base and 0 bases respectively, with 7 bases between them. CDR1 MNHNY and CDR2 SVGAGI come from the germline V gene (reference sequence). The CDR3 loop spans 16 amino acids. Here the CDR3 DNA reads TGTGCCAGCAGTTACTTGGGAAGCTCCTATAATTCACCCCTCCACTTT. Protein product: CASSYLGSSYNSPLHF.